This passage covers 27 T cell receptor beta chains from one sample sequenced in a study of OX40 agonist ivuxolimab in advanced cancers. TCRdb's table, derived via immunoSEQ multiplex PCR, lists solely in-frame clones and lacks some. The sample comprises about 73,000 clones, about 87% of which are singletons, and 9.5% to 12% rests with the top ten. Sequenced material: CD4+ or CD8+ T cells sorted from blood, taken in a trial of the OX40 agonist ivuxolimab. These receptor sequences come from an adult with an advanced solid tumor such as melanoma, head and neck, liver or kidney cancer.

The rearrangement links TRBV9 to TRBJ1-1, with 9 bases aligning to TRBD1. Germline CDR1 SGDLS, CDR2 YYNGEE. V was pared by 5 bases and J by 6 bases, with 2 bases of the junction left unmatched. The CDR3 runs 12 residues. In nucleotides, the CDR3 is TGTGCCAGCAGTGGGACAGGGTCTGAAGCTTTCTTT. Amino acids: CASSGTGSEAFF.

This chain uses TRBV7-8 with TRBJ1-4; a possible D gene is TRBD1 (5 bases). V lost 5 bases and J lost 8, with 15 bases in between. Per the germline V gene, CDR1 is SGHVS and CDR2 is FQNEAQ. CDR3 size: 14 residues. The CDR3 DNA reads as TGTGCCAGCAGCCCAGACAGTGTGGGAGAAAAACTGTTTTTT. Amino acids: CASSPDSVGEKLFF.

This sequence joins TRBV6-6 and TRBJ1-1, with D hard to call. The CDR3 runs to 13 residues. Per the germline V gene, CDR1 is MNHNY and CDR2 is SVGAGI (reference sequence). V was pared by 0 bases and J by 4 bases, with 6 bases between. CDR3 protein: CASSYSSSTEAFF. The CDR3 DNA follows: TGTGCCAGCAGTTACTCATCGAGCACTGAAGCTTTCTTT.

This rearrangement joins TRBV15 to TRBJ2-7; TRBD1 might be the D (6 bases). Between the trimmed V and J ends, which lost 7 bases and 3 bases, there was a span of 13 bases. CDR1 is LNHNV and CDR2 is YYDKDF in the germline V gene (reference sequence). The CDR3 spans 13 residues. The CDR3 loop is CATTNDRHYEQYF. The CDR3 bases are TGTGCCACCACCAACGACAGGCACTACGAGCAGTACTTC.

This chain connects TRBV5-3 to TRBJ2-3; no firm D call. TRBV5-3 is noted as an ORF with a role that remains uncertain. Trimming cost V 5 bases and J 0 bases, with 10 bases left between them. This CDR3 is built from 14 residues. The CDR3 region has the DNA TGTGCCAGAAGTCCACCGAATAGCACAGATACGCAGTATTTT. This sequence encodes CARSPPNSTDTQYF.

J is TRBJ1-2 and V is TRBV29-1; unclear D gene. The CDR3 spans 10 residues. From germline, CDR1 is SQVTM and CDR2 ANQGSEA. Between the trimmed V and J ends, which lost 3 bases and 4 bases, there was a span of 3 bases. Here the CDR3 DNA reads TGCAGCGTTGACGGCTATGGCTACACCTTC. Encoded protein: CSVDGYGYTF.

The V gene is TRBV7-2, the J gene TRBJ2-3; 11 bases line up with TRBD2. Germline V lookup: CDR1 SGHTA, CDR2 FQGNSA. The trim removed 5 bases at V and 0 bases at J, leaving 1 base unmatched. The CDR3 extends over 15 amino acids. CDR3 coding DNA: TGTGCCAGCAGCCGGACTAGCGGGAGCACAGATACGCAGTATTTT. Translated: CASSRTSGSTDTQYF.

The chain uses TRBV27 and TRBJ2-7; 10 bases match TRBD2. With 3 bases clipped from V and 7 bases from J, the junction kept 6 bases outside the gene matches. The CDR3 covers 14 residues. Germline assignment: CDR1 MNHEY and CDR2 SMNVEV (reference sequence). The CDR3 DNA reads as TGTGCCAGCAGTTTTAGTAGCGGGAGGACTGAGCAGTACTTC. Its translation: CASSFSSGRTEQYF.

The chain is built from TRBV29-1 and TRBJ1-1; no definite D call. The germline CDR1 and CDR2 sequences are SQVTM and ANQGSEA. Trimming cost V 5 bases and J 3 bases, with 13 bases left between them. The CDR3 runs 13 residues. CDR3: CSVRGHGDTEAFF. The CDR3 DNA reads TGCAGCGTTCGGGGTCACGGTGACACTGAAGCTTTCTTT.

This chain's CDR3 is CASSLRQGGQETQYF. The CDR3 DNA reads TGTGCCAGCAGCTTACGGCAGGGGGGACAAGAGACCCAGTACTTC. The chain joins TRBV7-9 to TRBJ2-5; tentative D call: TRBD1 (7 bases). The V end lost 2 bases, the J end lost 2 bases, and 12 bases lay between the germline ends. The germline gives CDR1 SEHNR, CDR2 FQNEAQ (reference sequence). CDR3 length: 15 amino acids.

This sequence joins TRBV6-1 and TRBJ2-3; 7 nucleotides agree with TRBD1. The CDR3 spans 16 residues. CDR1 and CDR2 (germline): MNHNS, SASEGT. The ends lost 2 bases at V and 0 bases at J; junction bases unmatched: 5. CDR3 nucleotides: TGTGCCAGCAGTGAACTGGACAGGACTAGCACAGATACGCAGTATTTT. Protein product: CASSELDRTSTDTQYF.

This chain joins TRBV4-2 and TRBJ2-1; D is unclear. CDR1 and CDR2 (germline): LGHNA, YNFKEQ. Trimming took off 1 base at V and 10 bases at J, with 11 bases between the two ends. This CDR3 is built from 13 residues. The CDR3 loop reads CASSQAGLEEQFF. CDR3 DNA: TGTGCCAGCAGCCAAGCAGGCCTTGAGGAGCAGTTCTTC.

The CDR3 loop reads CASSQESASGGIAKNIQYF. In nucleotides, the CDR3 is TGCGCCAGCAGCCAAGAGTCGGCTAGCGGGGGGATAGCCAAAAACATTCAGTACTTC. The chain recombines TRBV4-1 with TRBJ2-4; 11 nucleotides line up with TRBD2. The CDR3 has 19 residues. Germline-derived CDR1 and CDR2 are MGHRA and YSYEKL. Unmatched junction bases numbered 7, after V lost 0 bases and J lost 0 bases.

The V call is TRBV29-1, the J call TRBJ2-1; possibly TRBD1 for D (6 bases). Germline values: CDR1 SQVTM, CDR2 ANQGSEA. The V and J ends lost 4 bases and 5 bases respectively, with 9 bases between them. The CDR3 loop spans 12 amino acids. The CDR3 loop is CSVGGPDNEQFF. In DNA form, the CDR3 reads TGCAGCGTTGGGGGGCCCGACAATGAGCAGTTCTTC.

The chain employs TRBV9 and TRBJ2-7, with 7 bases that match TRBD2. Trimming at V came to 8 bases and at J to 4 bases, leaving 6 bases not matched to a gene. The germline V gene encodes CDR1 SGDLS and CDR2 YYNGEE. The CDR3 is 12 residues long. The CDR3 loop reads CASAGEGYEQYF. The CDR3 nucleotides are TGTGCCAGTGCGGGAGAAGGATACGAGCAGTACTTC. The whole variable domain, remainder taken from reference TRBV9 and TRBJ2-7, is DSGVTQTPKHLITATGQRVTLRCSPRSGDLSVYWYQQSLDQGLQFLIQYYNGEERAKGNILERFSAQQFPDLHSELNLSSLELGDSALYFCASAGEGYEQYFGPGTRLTVT.

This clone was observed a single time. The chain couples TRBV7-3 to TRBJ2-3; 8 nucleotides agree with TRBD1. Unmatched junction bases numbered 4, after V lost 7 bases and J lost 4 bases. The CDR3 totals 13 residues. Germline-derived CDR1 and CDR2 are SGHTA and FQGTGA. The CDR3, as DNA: TGTGCCAGCAAGACAGGGGTCTCAGATACGCAGTATTTT. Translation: CASKTGVSDTQYF.

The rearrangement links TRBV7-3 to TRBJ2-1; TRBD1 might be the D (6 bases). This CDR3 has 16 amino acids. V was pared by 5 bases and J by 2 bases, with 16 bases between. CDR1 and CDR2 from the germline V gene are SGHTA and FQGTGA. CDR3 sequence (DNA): TGTGCCAGCAGCCGAACCGGGACACGTGCCTACAATGAGCAGTTCTTC. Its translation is CASSRTGTRAYNEQFF.

CDR3: CASSMSGWDGYTF. The CDR3 nucleotides read TGTGCCAGTAGTATGAGTGGTTGGGATGGCTACACCTTC. V usage is TRBV19 and J usage is TRBJ1-2; D ambiguous. The CDR3 runs 13 residues. The germline gives CDR1 LNHDA, CDR2 SQIVND (reference sequence). Trimming took off 3 bases at V and 6 bases at J, with 11 bases between the two ends.

CDR3: CASSEVRGGHEQFF. The CDR3 DNA sequence: TGTGCCAGCAGTGAAGTACGAGGGGGCCATGAGCAGTTCTTC. This rearrangement joins TRBV6-1 to TRBJ2-1; TRBD1 agrees at 7 bases. CDR3 size: 14 residues. The J segment lost 8 bases and the V segment lost 1 base, leaving 5 bases of the junction unmatched. Per germline, CDR1 MNHNS and CDR2 SASEGT.

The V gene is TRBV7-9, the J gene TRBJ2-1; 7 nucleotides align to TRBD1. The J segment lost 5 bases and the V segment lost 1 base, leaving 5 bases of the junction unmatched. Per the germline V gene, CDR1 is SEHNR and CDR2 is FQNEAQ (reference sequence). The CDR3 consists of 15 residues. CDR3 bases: TGTGCCAGCAGCTTAGGACAGGGAAAAAACAATGAGCAGTTCTTC. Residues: CASSLGQGKNNEQFF.

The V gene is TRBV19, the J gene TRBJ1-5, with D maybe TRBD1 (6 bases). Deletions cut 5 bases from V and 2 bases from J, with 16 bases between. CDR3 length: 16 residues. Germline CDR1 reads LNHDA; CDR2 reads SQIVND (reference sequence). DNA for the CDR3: TGTGCCAGTAGTGAAAGGACAGAGGGTGGCAATCAGCCCCAGCATTTT. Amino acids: CASSERTEGGNQPQHF.

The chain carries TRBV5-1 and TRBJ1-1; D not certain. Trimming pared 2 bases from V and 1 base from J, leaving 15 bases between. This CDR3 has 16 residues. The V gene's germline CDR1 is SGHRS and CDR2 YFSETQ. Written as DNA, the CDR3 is TGCGCCAGCAGCTTCGAATTACGGGCAGCGAACACTGAAGCTTTCTTT. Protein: CASSFELRAANTEAFF.

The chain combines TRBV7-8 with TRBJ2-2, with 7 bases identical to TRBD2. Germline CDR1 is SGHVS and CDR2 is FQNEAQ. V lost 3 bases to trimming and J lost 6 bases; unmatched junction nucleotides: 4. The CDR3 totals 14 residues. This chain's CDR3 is CASSFNGLAGELFF. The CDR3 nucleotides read TGTGCCAGCAGCTTCAACGGACTAGCCGGGGAGCTGTTTTTT.

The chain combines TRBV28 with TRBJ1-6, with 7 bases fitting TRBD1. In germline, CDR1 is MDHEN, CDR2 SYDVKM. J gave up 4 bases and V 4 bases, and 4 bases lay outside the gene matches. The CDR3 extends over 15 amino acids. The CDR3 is CASSYRGCYNSPLHF. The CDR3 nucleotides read TGTGCCAGCAGTTACAGGGGATGTTATAATTCACCCCTCCACTTT.

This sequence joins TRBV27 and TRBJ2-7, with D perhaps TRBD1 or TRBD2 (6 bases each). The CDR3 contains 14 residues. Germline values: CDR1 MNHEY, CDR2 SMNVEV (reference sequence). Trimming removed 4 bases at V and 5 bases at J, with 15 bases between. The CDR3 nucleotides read TGTGCCAGCAGTTGGACCGAGGGGGGCGACGAGCAGTACTTC. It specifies CASSWTEGGDEQYF.

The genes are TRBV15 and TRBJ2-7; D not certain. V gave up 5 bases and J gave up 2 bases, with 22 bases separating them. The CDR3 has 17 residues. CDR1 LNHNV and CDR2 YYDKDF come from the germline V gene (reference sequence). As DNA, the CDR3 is TGTGCCACCAGCGGCTTCGGTGAAGGTAAATTAACCTACGAGCAGTACTTC. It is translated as CATSGFGEGKLTYEQYF.

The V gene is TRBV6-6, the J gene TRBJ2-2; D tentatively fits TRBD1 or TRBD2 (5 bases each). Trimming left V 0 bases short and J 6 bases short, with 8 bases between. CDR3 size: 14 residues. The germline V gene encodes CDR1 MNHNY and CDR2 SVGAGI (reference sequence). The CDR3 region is CASSYSRGSGELFF. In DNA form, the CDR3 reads TGTGCCAGCAGTTACTCGAGGGGTTCCGGGGAGCTGTTTTTT.